The rows below give T cell receptor beta chains drawn from one sample of a study of T-cell reconstitution after alpha-beta-depleted transplantation in children. TCRdb used MiXCR to reprocess the PCR reads, holding one entry per CDR3 protein. Of around 80,000 distinct CDR3 sequences listed, 15% to 20% are singletons. The sequencing here drew on PBMCs, mostly from graft donor cells, taken 360 days after TCRalphabeta/CD19-depleted stem cell transplant. These receptors came from a male patient between 2 and 15 years old who had a stem cell transplant for acute lymphoblastic leukemia, so the T cells may come from the graft donor. Both conserved end residues are part of each CDR3. Each record gives: CDR3 DNA, CDR3 protein, D gene, clone size, V gene, J gene. The D gene is left open where the match is weak. Rows give clone size only sometimes, using once, few, many, or a class for an expanded clone.

cdr3_nt: TGTGCCAGCAGCTTCGAAGGCAGTTCGAATGAAAAACTGTTTTTT
cdr3_aa: CASSFEGSSNEKLFF
d_call: .
clone_size: few
v_call: TRBV7-9
j_call: TRBJ1-4

cdr3_nt: TGTGCCAGCAGCTTAGAGAGTGGGACTAGCGAGCAGTTCTTC
cdr3_aa: CASSLESGTSEQFF
d_call: TRBD2
clone_size: few
v_call: TRBV7-2
j_call: TRBJ2-1

cdr3_nt: TGTGCCAGTAGTCCAAGCGGGACAGCGAACACTGAAGCTTTCTTT
cdr3_aa: CASSPSGTANTEAFF
d_call: TRBD1
clone_size: .
v_call: TRBV19
j_call: TRBJ1-1

cdr3_nt: TGCAGCCACCACCACGGACAGGGCACAGATACGCAGTATTTT
cdr3_aa: CSHHHGQGTDTQYF
d_call: TRBD1
clone_size: few
v_call: TRBV29-1
j_call: TRBJ2-3

cdr3_nt: TGTGCCAGCAGCTTAGTTGTGCGGGGCGCCTCCTACGAGCAGTACTTC
cdr3_aa: CASSLVVRGASYEQYF
d_call: .
clone_size: few
v_call: TRBV11-2
j_call: TRBJ2-7

cdr3_nt: TGTGCCAGCAGCCAAGATCTAACCAGGGTGGAGGAGACCCAGTACTTC
cdr3_aa: CASSQDLTRVEETQYF
d_call: .
clone_size: few
v_call: TRBV3-1
j_call: TRBJ2-5

cdr3_nt: TGCGCCAGCAGCCACTTCACGTACCAAGAGACCCAGTACTTC
cdr3_aa: CASSHFTYQETQYF
d_call: .
clone_size: many
v_call: TRBV5-1
j_call: TRBJ2-5

cdr3_nt: TGTGCCAGCAGTTTATGGACAGGGTCCTACGAGCAGTACTTC
cdr3_aa: CASSLWTGSYEQYF
d_call: TRBD1
clone_size: .
v_call: TRBV12-3/TRBV12-4
j_call: TRBJ2-7

cdr3_nt: TGCGCCAGCAGCTTGGTAGCAGGGCCCACCGGGGAGCTGTTTTTT
cdr3_aa: CASSLVAGPTGELFF
d_call: .
clone_size: few
v_call: TRBV5-1
j_call: TRBJ2-2

cdr3_nt: TGTGCCAGCAGTCCCCTCCGACTAGCGGGAGCCGGGGAGCTGTTTTTT
cdr3_aa: CASSPLRLAGAGELFF
d_call: TRBD2
clone_size: many
v_call: TRBV12-3/TRBV12-4
j_call: TRBJ2-2

cdr3_nt: TGCAGTGCTATCGCGAACTTGGACACTGAAGCTTTCTTT
cdr3_aa: CSAIANLDTEAFF
d_call: .
clone_size: .
v_call: TRBV20-1
j_call: TRBJ1-1

cdr3_nt: TGTGCCAGCAGCCCCCGGACTAGCGGGAGAGTCAATGAGCAGTTCTTC
cdr3_aa: CASSPRTSGRVNEQFF
d_call: TRBD2
clone_size: many
v_call: TRBV7-9
j_call: TRBJ2-1

cdr3_nt: TGTGCCAGCAGCTTGTATAGGGTTAATGAAAAACTGTTTTTT
cdr3_aa: CASSLYRVNEKLFF
d_call: .
clone_size: .
v_call: TRBV5-5
j_call: TRBJ1-4

cdr3_nt: TGCGCCAGCAGCCAACTAGCGGGATATAGCACAGATACGCAGTATTTT
cdr3_aa: CASSQLAGYSTDTQYF
d_call: TRBD2
clone_size: .
v_call: TRBV4-1
j_call: TRBJ2-3

cdr3_nt: TGTGCCATCAGCAGAGCTGGCGGCCAAGAGACCCAGTACTTC
cdr3_aa: CAISRAGGQETQYF
d_call: .
clone_size: many
v_call: TRBV10-3
j_call: TRBJ2-5

cdr3_nt: TGTGCCAGCAAACGGACAGGGGCAAACACCGGGGAGCTGTTTTTT
cdr3_aa: CASKRTGANTGELFF
d_call: TRBD1
clone_size: many
v_call: TRBV6-5
j_call: TRBJ2-2

cdr3_nt: TGTGCCAGCAGCTTGGCGCCGGGACAGGGTTTCTACGAGCAGTACTTC
cdr3_aa: CASSLAPGQGFYEQYF
d_call: TRBD1
clone_size: .
v_call: TRBV5-5
j_call: TRBJ2-7

cdr3_nt: TGTGCCAGCAGCTTAATAGCTAGCGGGAGCTACGAGCAGTACTTC
cdr3_aa: CASSLIASGSYEQYF
d_call: TRBD2
clone_size: .
v_call: TRBV7-2
j_call: TRBJ2-7

cdr3_nt: TGCGCCAGCAGCAGGATTGGGGCCCAAGGGCTGGAGCAGTACTTC
cdr3_aa: CASSRIGAQGLEQYF
d_call: .
clone_size: .
v_call: TRBV5-1
j_call: TRBJ2-7

cdr3_nt: TGTGCCAGCAGCTTGGTGCCGGGACTAGCGAGCCGAGCCAAAAACATTCAGTACTTC
cdr3_aa: CASSLVPGLASRAKNIQYF
d_call: TRBD2
clone_size: .
v_call: TRBV5-6
j_call: TRBJ2-4

cdr3_nt: TGTGCCAGCAGTTACCCCCGGACTAGTTTCTCCTACAATGAGCAGTTCTTC
cdr3_aa: CASSYPRTSFSYNEQFF
d_call: TRBD2
clone_size: .
v_call: TRBV6-5
j_call: TRBJ2-1

cdr3_nt: TGTGCCATCAGTGAGTCGGGGCTAGCGGGACGTAATGAGCAGTTCTTC
cdr3_aa: CAISESGLAGRNEQFF
d_call: TRBD2
clone_size: many
v_call: TRBV10-3
j_call: TRBJ2-1

cdr3_nt: TGCGCCAGCAGTCGGGACAACCTCTACGAGCAGTACTTC
cdr3_aa: CASSRDNLYEQYF
d_call: .
clone_size: .
v_call: TRBV5-1
j_call: TRBJ2-7

cdr3_nt: TGCGCCAGCAGCTTCCGGGACACCAAAAACATTCAGTACTTC
cdr3_aa: CASSFRDTKNIQYF
d_call: .
clone_size: few
v_call: TRBV5-1
j_call: TRBJ2-4

cdr3_nt: TGTGCCAGCAGTTTTCGGACTAGCGTAGAAGAAAGGGAGCTGTTTTTT
cdr3_aa: CASSFRTSVEERELFF
d_call: TRBD2
clone_size: few
v_call: TRBV12-3/TRBV12-4
j_call: TRBJ2-2

cdr3_nt: TGTGCCAGCAGCACTCGGGGCCTGTGGGCGCAGTATTTT
cdr3_aa: CASSTRGLWAQYF
d_call: .
clone_size: few
v_call: TRBV2
j_call: TRBJ2-3

cdr3_nt: TGCGCCAGCAGTTGGGAGCGGGGTACAGATACGCAGTATTTT
cdr3_aa: CASSWERGTDTQYF
d_call: TRBD2
clone_size: .
v_call: TRBV10-1
j_call: TRBJ2-3

cdr3_nt: TGTGCCAGCAGCTCCTGGACAGGGTGGGACACAGATACGCAGTATTTT
cdr3_aa: CASSSWTGWDTDTQYF
d_call: TRBD1
clone_size: few
v_call: TRBV11-3
j_call: TRBJ2-3

cdr3_nt: TGCAGCGTTTATTCTGACACTGAAGCTTTCTTT
cdr3_aa: CSVYSDTEAFF
d_call: .
clone_size: .
v_call: TRBV29-1
j_call: TRBJ1-1

cdr3_nt: TGTGCCAGCAGGTCTACCGGGGGCTACAATGAGCAGTTCTTC
cdr3_aa: CASRSTGGYNEQFF
d_call: .
clone_size: .
v_call: TRBV12-3/TRBV12-4
j_call: TRBJ2-1

cdr3_nt: TGTGCCAGCAGCCCCTTTAGCGGGAGGAGCTACGAGCAGTACTTC
cdr3_aa: CASSPFSGRSYEQYF
d_call: TRBD2
clone_size: many
v_call: TRBV28
j_call: TRBJ2-7

cdr3_nt: TGCGCCAGCAGCCAAGATTTGACTAGCGGGAGGACCTACGAGCAGTACTTC
cdr3_aa: CASSQDLTSGRTYEQYF
d_call: TRBD2
clone_size: .
v_call: TRBV4-1
j_call: TRBJ2-7

cdr3_nt: TGTGCCAGCAGTTACTATGCAGGTGGTAATTCACCCCTCCACTTT
cdr3_aa: CASSYYAGGNSPLHF
d_call: .
clone_size: .
v_call: TRBV6-5
j_call: TRBJ1-6

cdr3_nt: TGTGCCAGCAGCCAACTATCTGGGGGTCCAAACATTCAGTACTTC
cdr3_aa: CASSQLSGGPNIQYF
d_call: .
clone_size: .
v_call: TRBV3-1
j_call: TRBJ2-4

cdr3_nt: TGTGCCACCAGTACTGAATACCAAGAGACCCAGTACTTC
cdr3_aa: CATSTEYQETQYF
d_call: .
clone_size: many
v_call: TRBV24-1
j_call: TRBJ2-5

cdr3_nt: TGTGCCAGCAGCTTCGACAGGGTGAGCACTGAAGCTTTCTTT
cdr3_aa: CASSFDRVSTEAFF
d_call: .
clone_size: few
v_call: TRBV21-1
j_call: TRBJ1-1

cdr3_nt: TGCAGTGCCGGTGTTCCCTATAGAACAGGGAGCTCCTACAATGAGCAGTTCTTC
cdr3_aa: CSAGVPYRTGSSYNEQFF
d_call: .
clone_size: few
v_call: TRBV20-1
j_call: TRBJ2-1

cdr3_nt: TGCAGTGCTACCCACTCCAGGAGCGGAGTCTACGAGCAGTACTTC
cdr3_aa: CSATHSRSGVYEQYF
d_call: .
clone_size: many
v_call: TRBV20-1
j_call: TRBJ2-7

cdr3_nt: TGCAGTGCTAGAGCCCCACCCGACTCCTCGGACAAAAACATTCAGTACTTC
cdr3_aa: CSARAPPDSSDKNIQYF
d_call: .
clone_size: few
v_call: TRBV20-1
j_call: TRBJ2-4

cdr3_nt: TGTGCCAGCAGCTTAGTTTGGGAGACAGGGTCGGATGAGCAGTTCTTC
cdr3_aa: CASSLVWETGSDEQFF
d_call: TRBD1
clone_size: few
v_call: TRBV11-2
j_call: TRBJ2-1

cdr3_nt: TGTGCCAGCAGTTACTCCGCCCTGCCTAATACGCAGTATTTT
cdr3_aa: CASSYSALPNTQYF
d_call: .
clone_size: few
v_call: TRBV6-5
j_call: TRBJ2-3

cdr3_nt: TGTGCCAGCAGCGCCCGGGACAGCTATAATTCACCCCTCCACTTT
cdr3_aa: CASSARDSYNSPLHF
d_call: TRBD1
clone_size: many
v_call: TRBV7-6
j_call: TRBJ1-6

cdr3_nt: TGCGCCAGCAGTGACGGCTACGAGCAGTACTTC
cdr3_aa: CASSDGYEQYF
d_call: .
clone_size: many
v_call: TRBV10-1
j_call: TRBJ2-7

cdr3_nt: TGTGCCAGCAGTTTAGTCCCCTACACGACCCTGAACACCGGGGAGCTGTTTTTT
cdr3_aa: CASSLVPYTTLNTGELFF
d_call: .
clone_size: .
v_call: TRBV27
j_call: TRBJ2-2

cdr3_nt: TGTGCCAGCAGCCCTGGACAGGAAAGAAGGACCCTCTATGGCTACACCTTC
cdr3_aa: CASSPGQERRTLYGYTF
d_call: TRBD1
clone_size: few
v_call: TRBV12-3/TRBV12-4
j_call: TRBJ1-2

cdr3_nt: TGTGCCAGCAACTGGGGGGAGGGAGTCAACCAGTTCTTC
cdr3_aa: CASNWGEGVNQFF
d_call: TRBD2
clone_size: many
v_call: TRBV12-3/TRBV12-4
j_call: TRBJ2-1

cdr3_nt: TGTGCCAGCAGTTTGACAGGGGGAAGGAGCGGCTACACCTTC
cdr3_aa: CASSLTGGRSGYTF
d_call: TRBD1
clone_size: .
v_call: TRBV12-3/TRBV12-4
j_call: TRBJ1-2

cdr3_nt: TGTGCCAGCAGCCAGGGACCGCCAACCTACGAGCAGTACTTC
cdr3_aa: CASSQGPPTYEQYF
d_call: .
clone_size: .
v_call: TRBV3-1
j_call: TRBJ2-7

cdr3_nt: TGTGCCAGCAGCCAAGAGGACCCAATACCCTTTCCCGCCGGGTACCTCAGATCCGGGGAGCTGTTTTTT
cdr3_aa: CASSQEDPIPFPAGYLRSGELFF
d_call: .
clone_size: few
v_call: TRBV4-2
j_call: TRBJ2-2

cdr3_nt: TGTGCCAGCAGCTTAAGGTCTAGCGGGAGCGAGACCCAGTACTTC
cdr3_aa: CASSLRSSGSETQYF
d_call: TRBD2
clone_size: .
v_call: TRBV11-2
j_call: TRBJ2-5

cdr3_nt: TGTGCCAGCAGCTATTTACTAGCGAGGAACAATGAGCAGTTCTTC
cdr3_aa: CASSYLLARNNEQFF
d_call: TRBD2
clone_size: .
v_call: TRBV27
j_call: TRBJ2-1

cdr3_nt: TGTGCCAGCAGCTCGTTAGCGGGAATGGGTTCGACCGGGGAGCTGTTTTTT
cdr3_aa: CASSSLAGMGSTGELFF
d_call: TRBD2
clone_size: many
v_call: TRBV11-2
j_call: TRBJ2-2

cdr3_nt: TGTGCCAGCAGTTATAGGGGGACTATTTACTACAATGAGCAGTTCTTC
cdr3_aa: CASSYRGTIYYNEQFF
d_call: .
clone_size: .
v_call: TRBV6-5
j_call: TRBJ2-1

cdr3_nt: TGCGCCAGCAGCCTAATTTTCATGGAGACCCAGTACTTC
cdr3_aa: CASSLIFMETQYF
d_call: .
clone_size: few
v_call: TRBV5-1
j_call: TRBJ2-5

cdr3_nt: TGTGCCAGCAGCCGGGACAGCCCTGGAGGTGGCTACACCTTC
cdr3_aa: CASSRDSPGGGYTF
d_call: TRBD1
clone_size: many
v_call: TRBV7-9
j_call: TRBJ1-2

cdr3_nt: TGTGCCAGCAGTGAACTTACGGTTGCTGCCTACGAGCAGTACTTC
cdr3_aa: CASSELTVAAYEQYF
d_call: .
clone_size: .
v_call: TRBV6-1
j_call: TRBJ2-7

cdr3_nt: TGTGCCAGCAGTCCCCCTAGGCCAGATACGCAGTATTTT
cdr3_aa: CASSPPRPDTQYF
d_call: .
clone_size: .
v_call: TRBV12-3/TRBV12-4
j_call: TRBJ2-3